The present T cell receptor beta chain was sequenced within a study of beta chain features in type 1 diabetes. Study outcomes and limitations: All four CD4+ subsets of Type 1 diabetes patients contained TCRB CDR3s that were moderately but significantly shorter. Any role of HLA type in TCRB rearrangement remained unresolved here.

The entirety of the isolated RNA underwent reverse transcription, so expressed TCRB transcripts were sequenced. The assay was immunoSEQ multiplex PCR, and TCRdb's table has in-frame clones only and misses some. The sample consists of nearly 350,000 clones, around 7.6% of them appearing once. About this clone: What it binds is not known.

The CDR3 has 12 residues. The ends were cut back, 3 bases at V and 9 bases at J, with 9 bases in the middle. Germline V gene lookup returns CDR1 MDHEN and CDR2 SYDVKM. The material sequenced was central memory CD4+ T cells from blood. The gene calls are TRBV28 and TRBJ2-1; either TRBD1 or TRBD2 may supply D (5 bases each). This TCR was sampled from a young woman in good health. This CDR3 reads CASSLIGTEQFF. The CDR3 nucleotides read TGTGCCAGCAGTTTGATTGGGACTGAGCAGTTCTTC. The full variable domain, rest sourced from reference TRBV28 and TRBJ2-1, is DVKVTQSSRYLVKRTGEKVFLECVQDMDHENMFWYRQDPGLGLRLIYFSYDVKMKEKGDIPEGYSVSREKKERFSLILESASTNQTSMYLCASSLIGTEQFFGPGTRLTVL.